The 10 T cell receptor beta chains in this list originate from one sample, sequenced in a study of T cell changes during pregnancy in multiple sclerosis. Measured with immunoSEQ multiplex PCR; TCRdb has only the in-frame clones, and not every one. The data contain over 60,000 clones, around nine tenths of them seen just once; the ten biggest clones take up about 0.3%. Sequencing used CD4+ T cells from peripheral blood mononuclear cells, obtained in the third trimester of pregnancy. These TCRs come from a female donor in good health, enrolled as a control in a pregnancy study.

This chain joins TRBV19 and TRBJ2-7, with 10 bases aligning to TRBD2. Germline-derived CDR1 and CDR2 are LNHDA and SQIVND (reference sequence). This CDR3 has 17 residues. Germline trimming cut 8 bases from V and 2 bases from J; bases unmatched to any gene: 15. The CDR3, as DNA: TGTGCCAGTGCGTCTCAGCGGGGGGGTTCCCTACCCTACGAGCAGTACTTC. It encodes CASASQRGGSLPYEQYF. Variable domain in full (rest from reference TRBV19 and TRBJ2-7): DGGITQSPKYLFRKEGQNVTLSCEQNLNHDAMYWYRQDPGQGLRLIYYSQIVNDFQKGDIAEGYSVSREKKESFPLTVTSAQKNPTAFYLCASASQRGGSLPYEQYFGPGTRLTVT.

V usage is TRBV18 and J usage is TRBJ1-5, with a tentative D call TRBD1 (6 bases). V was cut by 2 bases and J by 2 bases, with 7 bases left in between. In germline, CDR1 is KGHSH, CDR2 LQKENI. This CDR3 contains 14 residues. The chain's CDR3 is CASSPSGGNQPQHF. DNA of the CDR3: TGTGCCAGCTCACCATCAGGGGGCAATCAGCCCCAGCATTTT.

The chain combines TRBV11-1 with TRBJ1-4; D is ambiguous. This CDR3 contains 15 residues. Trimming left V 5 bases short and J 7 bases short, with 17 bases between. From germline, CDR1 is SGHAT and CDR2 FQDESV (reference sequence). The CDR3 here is CASSRTWRTGEKLFF. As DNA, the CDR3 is TGTGCCAGCAGCCGAACATGGAGAACGGGTGAAAAACTGTTTTTT.

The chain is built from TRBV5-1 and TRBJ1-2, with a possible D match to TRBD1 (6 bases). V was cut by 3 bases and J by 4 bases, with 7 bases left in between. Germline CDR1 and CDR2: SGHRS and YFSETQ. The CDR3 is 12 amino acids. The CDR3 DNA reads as TGCGCCAGCAGCTGGGACACCTATGGCTACACCTTC. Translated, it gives CASSWDTYGYTF. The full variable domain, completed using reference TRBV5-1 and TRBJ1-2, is KAGVTQTPRYLIKTRGQQVTLSCSPISGHRSVSWYQQTPGQGLQFLFEYFSETQRNKGNFPGRFSGRQFSNSRSEMNVSTLELGDSALYLCASSWDTYGYTFGSGTRLTVV.

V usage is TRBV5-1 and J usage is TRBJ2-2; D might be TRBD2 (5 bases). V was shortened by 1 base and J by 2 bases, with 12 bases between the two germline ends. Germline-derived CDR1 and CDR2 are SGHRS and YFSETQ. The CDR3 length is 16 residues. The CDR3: CASSLSGNSNTGELFF. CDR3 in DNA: TGCGCCAGCAGCTTGTCGGGGAACTCCAACACCGGGGAGCTGTTTTTT.

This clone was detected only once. The CDR3 here is CASSQVESRKYGYTF. The CDR3 DNA is TGCGCCAGCAGCCAAGTAGAATCAAGAAAGTATGGCTACACCTTC. V gene TRBV4-1 combines with J gene TRBJ1-2; D is ambiguous. The V and J ends lost 1 base and 5 bases respectively, with 14 bases between them. The germline CDR1 and CDR2 sequences are MGHRA and YSYEKL. The CDR3 totals 15 residues.

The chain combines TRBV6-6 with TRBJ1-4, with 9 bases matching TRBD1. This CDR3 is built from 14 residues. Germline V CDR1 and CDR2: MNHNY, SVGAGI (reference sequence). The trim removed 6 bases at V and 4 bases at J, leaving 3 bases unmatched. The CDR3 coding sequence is TGTGCCAGCAGCCGGACAGGGGATAATGAAAAACTGTTTTTT. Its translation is CASSRTGDNEKLFF.

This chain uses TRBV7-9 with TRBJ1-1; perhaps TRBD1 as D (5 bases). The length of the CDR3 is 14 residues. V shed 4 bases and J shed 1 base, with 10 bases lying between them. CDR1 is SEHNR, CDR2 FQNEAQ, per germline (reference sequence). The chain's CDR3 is CASSSAGGNTEAFF. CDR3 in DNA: TGTGCCAGCAGCTCCGCGGGGGGGAACACTGAAGCTTTCTTT. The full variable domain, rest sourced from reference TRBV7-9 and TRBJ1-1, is DTGVSQNPRHKITKRGQNVTFRCDPISEHNRLYWYRQTLGQGPEFLTYFQNEAQLEKSRLLSDRFSAERPKGSFSTLEIQRTEQGDSAMYLCASSSAGGNTEAFFGQGTRLTVV.

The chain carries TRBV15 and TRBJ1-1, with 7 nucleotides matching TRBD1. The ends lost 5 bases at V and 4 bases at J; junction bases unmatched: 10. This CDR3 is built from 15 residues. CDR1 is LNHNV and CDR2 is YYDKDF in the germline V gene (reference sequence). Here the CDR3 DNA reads TGTGCCACCAGCCCCCGACAGGGTTTGGGCACTGAAGCTTTCTTT. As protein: CATSPRQGLGTEAFF.

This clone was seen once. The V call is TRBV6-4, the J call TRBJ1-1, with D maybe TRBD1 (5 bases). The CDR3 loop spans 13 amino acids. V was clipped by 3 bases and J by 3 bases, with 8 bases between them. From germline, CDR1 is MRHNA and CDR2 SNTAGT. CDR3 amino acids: CASSEARDTEAFF. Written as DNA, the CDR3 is TGTGCCAGCAGTGAGGCCAGGGACACTGAAGCTTTCTTT.